This T cell receptor beta chain emerged from a study of blood T cell repertoires in COVID-19. Study-wide context: Sources were T cells, B-cell-depleted T cells, or PBMCs; the material itself was cDNA or gDNA.

This clone was seen just once. The V gene lost 5 bases and the J gene lost 7 bases, with 11 bases spanning the gap. The germline V gene has CDR1 MNHEY and CDR2 SMNVEV (reference sequence). The CDR3 length is 13 residues. As processed by the authors: Nucleated cell counts were estimated from reference gene primer amplification. The repertoire was sequenced with immunoSEQ multiplex PCR; TCRdb's copy has only in-frame clones and lacks some. V and J calls and clone size follow that table, whereas D and trimming were derived from the DNA. The sample records some 100,000 clones, over 70% being singletons. The rearrangement joins TRBV27 to TRBJ2-2; tentatively, D is TRBD1 (6 bases). The sequencing input was peripheral blood. The TCR comes from a man aged 55 to 70 with acute or convalescent COVID-19. The CDR3 DNA sequence: TGTGCCAGCAGTACCCAGGGGTTCGGGGAGCTGTTTTTT. Translation gives CASSTQGFGELFF.